This TCR beta chain was documented in a study of radiation and T cells in renal cell carcinoma. Study results and limitations: Only small tumor regions of 0.85 to 1 g were sampled.

Here immunoSEQ multiplex PCR was the method, and the copy in TCRdb shows in-frame clones only, minus some. The data contain more than 14,000 clones, more than 55% of them seen just once; the ten biggest clones take up 15% to 20%. V lost 0 bases, J lost 6 bases, and 10 bases lay in between. The CDR3 has 14 amino acids. Germline V gene lookup returns CDR1 ENHRY and CDR2 SYGVKD. Only one count was recorded for this clone. Its antigen remains unidentified. Treatment: treatment-naive control, cytoreductive nephrectomy. Sequenced control tumors were from about a dozen males and a few females, median age roughly 61.

The specimen was tumor tissue, collected from a patient whose treatment was nephrectomy without radiotherapy. The chain is built from TRBV10-3 and TRBJ2-3; the D is unclear. The receptor was isolated from a man in his sixties with renal cell carcinoma. This chain's CDR3 is CAISESRPRDTQYF. CDR3 in DNA: TGTGCCATCAGTGAGTCCAGGCCCCGCGATACGCAGTATTTT.